This is a list of T cell receptor beta chains from one sample in a study of beta chain features in type 1 diabetes. Assay used: immunoSEQ multiplex PCR; TCRdb lists only in-frame clones, some missing. The sample yields about 260,000 clones, just over 20% seen once. The specimen was naive CD4+ T cells from blood. Receptor source: a woman in her thirties or forties with type 1 diabetes. Both conserved end residues are part of each CDR3. The D gene is left open where the match is weak. Part of the rows lack a size; the others show once, few, many or a class for expanded clones.

j_gene,v_gene,abundance,d_gene,CDR3aa,CDR3nt
TRBJ2-3,TRBV9,few,NA,CASSVLGGQLSTDTQYF,TGTGCCAGCAGCGTACTAGGTGGACAGCTCTCCACAGATACGCAGTATTTT
TRBJ2-7,TRBV18,few,TRBD1,CASSRTFSGDRGYEQYF,TGTGCCAGCTCACGGACGTTCAGCGGGGACAGGGGTTACGAGCAGTACTTC
TRBJ2-1,TRBV9,NA,TRBD2,CASSPGTSAYNEQFF,TGTGCCAGCAGCCCCGGGACTAGCGCATACAATGAGCAGTTCTTC
TRBJ2-3,TRBV7-2,NA,TRBD2,CASSPTSGASTDTQYF,TGTGCCAGCAGCCCGACTAGCGGGGCAAGCACAGATACGCAGTATTTT
TRBJ2-1,TRBV5-4,few,NA,CASSPWGVGYNEQFF,TGTGCCAGCAGCCCCTGGGGGGTAGGCTACAATGAGCAGTTCTTC
TRBJ2-7,TRBV6-6,few,NA,CASTLRQVMDEQYF,TGTGCCAGCACCCTACGACAGGTGATGGACGAGCAGTACTTC
TRBJ2-3,TRBV7-7,NA,TRBD2,CASSRTSGRSDTQYF,TGTGCCAGCAGCCGCACTAGCGGGAGGTCAGATACGCAGTATTTT
TRBJ2-2,TRBV6-4,few,NA,CASSLKPSNTGELFF,TGTGCCAGCAGTCTTAAGCCCTCGAACACCGGGGAGCTGTTTTTT
TRBJ1-2,TRBV19,few,NA,CASSMPDRNYGYTF,TGTGCCAGTAGTATGCCGGACAGAAACTATGGCTACACCTTC
TRBJ2-5,TRBV7-9,few,NA,CASSLNEGLGGETQYF,TGTGCCAGCAGCTTAAATGAGGGACTGGGAGGAGAGACCCAGTACTTC
TRBJ2-5,TRBV9,few,NA,CASSSSSGYGETQYF,TGTGCCAGCAGCTCCTCTTCGGGGTACGGAGAGACCCAGTACTTC
TRBJ2-2,TRBV4-1,NA,TRBD1,CASSHRQGAGTGELFF,TGCGCCAGCAGCCACCGACAGGGCGCGGGCACCGGGGAGCTGTTTTTT
TRBJ1-6,TRBV2,few,NA,CASSEGGSEGSPLHF,TGTGCCAGCAGTGAAGGAGGGTCAGAAGGGTCACCCCTCCACTTT
TRBJ2-7,TRBV9,NA,TRBD2,CASSPPGGEQYF,TGTGCCAGCAGCCCCCCGGGGGGAGAGCAGTACTTC
TRBJ1-5,TRBV28,few,NA,CASSLRTPYQPQHF,TGTGCCAGCAGTTTACGGACACCTTATCAGCCCCAGCATTTT
TRBJ1-3,TRBV15,NA,NA,CATSSRGGNTIYF,TGTGCCACCAGCAGTAGGGGAGGAAACACCATATATTTT
TRBJ2-2,TRBV5-1,NA,TRBD2,CASSFLAGRNTGELFF,TGCGCCAGCAGCTTTTTAGCGGGGCGGAACACCGGGGAGCTGTTTTTT
TRBJ2-7,TRBV5-6,NA,NA,CASSFSGSYEQYF,TGTGCCAGCAGCTTTAGCGGAAGCTACGAGCAGTACTTC
TRBJ2-7,TRBV7-3,NA,TRBD2,CASSSGGAPYEQYF,TGTGCCAGCAGCTCGGGGGGGGCCCCCTACGAGCAGTACTTC
TRBJ2-3,TRBV4-3,few,TRBD2,CASSQMGAGLTDTQYF,TGCGCCAGCAGCCAAATGGGAGCGGGACTCACAGATACGCAGTATTTT
TRBJ2-2,TRBV14,NA,NA,CASSQWIGSVTGELFF,TGTGCCAGCAGCCAATGGATCGGGAGCGTCACCGGGGAGCTGTTTTTT
TRBJ2-5,TRBV7-2,few,NA,CASSFTFQETQYF,TGTGCCAGCAGCTTTACATTCCAAGAGACCCAGTACTTC
TRBJ1-2,TRBV14,few,NA,CASSQERTYGYTF,TGTGCCAGCAGCCAAGAACGGACATATGGCTACACCTTC
TRBJ2-5,TRBV29-1,NA,NA,CSVANPQETQYF,TGCAGCGTTGCCAATCCCCAAGAGACCCAGTACTTC
TRBJ1-1,TRBV4-3,NA,TRBD1,CASSQGQGTTEAFF,TGCGCCAGCAGCCAAGGACAGGGGACCACTGAAGCTTTCTTT
TRBJ2-1,TRBV28,NA,NA,CASSFSVHEQFF,TGTGCCAGCAGTTTCTCTGTCCATGAGCAGTTCTTC
TRBJ1-1,TRBV29-1,few,NA,CSVESVLNTEAFF,TGCAGCGTTGAGTCAGTTCTGAACACTGAAGCTTTCTTT
TRBJ2-7,TRBV6-5,few,NA,CASSSTGIEQYF,TGTGCCAGCAGTTCCACAGGGATCGAGCAGTACTTC
TRBJ1-1,TRBV7-6,NA,NA,CASSLGTTGNTEAFF,TGTGCCAGCAGCTTAGGGACGACAGGAAACACTGAAGCTTTCTTT
TRBJ2-5,TRBV7-3,few,TRBD1,CASSLREQGAGETQYF,TGTGCCAGCAGCTTAAGGGAACAGGGGGCTGGGGAGACCCAGTACTTC
TRBJ2-1,TRBV28,NA,NA,CASTPIRGAYNEQFF,TGTGCCAGCACTCCAATCAGGGGGGCTTACAATGAGCAGTTCTTC
TRBJ1-1,TRBV25-1,NA,NA,CASSESVSNTEAFF,TGTGCCAGCAGTGAATCAGTCTCTAACACTGAAGCTTTCTTT
TRBJ2-1,TRBV5-5,few,NA,CASSRSESNEQFF,TGTGCCAGCAGCCGCTCTGAGTCCAATGAGCAGTTCTTC
TRBJ2-3,TRBV28,NA,NA,CASSLSWGQGTQYF,TGTGCCAGCAGTTTAAGTTGGGGCCAGGGGACGCAGTATTTT